The clone carrying this T cell receptor (beta chain) occurred many times. Antigen: not known. Time point described: sample taken at primary tumor resection. This sample is part of a study of spatial heterogeneity in lung cancer. Trimming at V came to 3 bases and at J to 0 bases, leaving 4 bases not matched to a gene. The germline gives CDR1 MNHEY, CDR2 SVGAGI. This CDR3 is built from 16 residues. Overall study results and limits: Counts of expanded intratumoral alpha and beta TCRs tracked tumor mutation counts.

TCR cDNA molecules were tagged individually, and each one carried a unique molecular identifier. TCRdb re-called the 5' RACE reads through MiXCR, storing one row per CDR3 protein. This sample carries about 22,000 distinct CDR3 sequences, under 3.5% of them seen once, and the ten largest clones take 7.5% to 8%. This chain uses TRBV6-5 with TRBJ1-1; TRBD1 matches at 10 bases. The sequences come from lung tumor tissue, collected at surgery. The source of this sequence is a male donor with early-stage non-small cell lung cancer. The CDR3 loop reads CASSYGDRGVNTEAFF. Written as DNA, the CDR3 is TGTGCCAGCAGTTATGGGGACAGGGGAGTGAACACTGAAGCTTTCTTT.